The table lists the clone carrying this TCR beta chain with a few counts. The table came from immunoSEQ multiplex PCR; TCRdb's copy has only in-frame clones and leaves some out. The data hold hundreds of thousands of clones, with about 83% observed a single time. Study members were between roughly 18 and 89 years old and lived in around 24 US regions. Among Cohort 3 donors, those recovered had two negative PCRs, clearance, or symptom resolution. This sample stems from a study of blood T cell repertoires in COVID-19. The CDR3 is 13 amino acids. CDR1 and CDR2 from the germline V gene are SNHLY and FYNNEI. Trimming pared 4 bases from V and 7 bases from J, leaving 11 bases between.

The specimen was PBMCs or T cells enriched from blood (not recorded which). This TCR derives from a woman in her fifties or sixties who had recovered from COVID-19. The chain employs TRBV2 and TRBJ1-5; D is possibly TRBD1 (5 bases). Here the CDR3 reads CASSGGEGQPQHF. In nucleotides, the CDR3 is TGTGCCAGCAGTGGAGGGGAGGGGCAGCCCCAGCATTTT.